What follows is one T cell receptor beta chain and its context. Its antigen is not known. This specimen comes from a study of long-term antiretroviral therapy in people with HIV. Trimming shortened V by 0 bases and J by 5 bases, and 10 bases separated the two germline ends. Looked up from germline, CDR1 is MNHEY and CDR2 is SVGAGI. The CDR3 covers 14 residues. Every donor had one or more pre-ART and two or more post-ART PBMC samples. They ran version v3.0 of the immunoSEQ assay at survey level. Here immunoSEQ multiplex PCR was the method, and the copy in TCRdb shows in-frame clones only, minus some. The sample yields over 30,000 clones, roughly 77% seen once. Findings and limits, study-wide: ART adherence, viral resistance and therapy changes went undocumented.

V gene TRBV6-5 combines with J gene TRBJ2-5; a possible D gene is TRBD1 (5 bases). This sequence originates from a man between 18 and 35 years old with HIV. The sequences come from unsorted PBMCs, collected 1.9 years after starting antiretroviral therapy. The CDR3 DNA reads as TGTGCCAGCAGTTACTCTTACAGGTCCGAGACCCAGTACTTC. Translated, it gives CASSYSYRSETQYF.